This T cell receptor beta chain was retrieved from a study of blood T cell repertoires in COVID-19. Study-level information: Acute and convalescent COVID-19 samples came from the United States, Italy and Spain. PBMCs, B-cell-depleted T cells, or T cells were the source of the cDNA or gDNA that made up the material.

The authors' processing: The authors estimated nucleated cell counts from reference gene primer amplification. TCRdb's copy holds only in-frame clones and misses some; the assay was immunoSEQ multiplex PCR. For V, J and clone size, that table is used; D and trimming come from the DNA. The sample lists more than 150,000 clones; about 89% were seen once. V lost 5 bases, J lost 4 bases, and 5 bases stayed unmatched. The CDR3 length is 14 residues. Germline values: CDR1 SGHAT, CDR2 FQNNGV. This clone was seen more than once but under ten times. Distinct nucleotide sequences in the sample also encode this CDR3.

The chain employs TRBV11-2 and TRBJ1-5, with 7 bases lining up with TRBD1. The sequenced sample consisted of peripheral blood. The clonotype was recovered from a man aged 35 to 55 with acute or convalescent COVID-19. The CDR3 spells CASSRDRANQPQHF. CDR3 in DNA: TGTGCCAGCAGCCGCGACAGGGCTAATCAGCCCCAGCATTTT.